These 9 T cell receptor beta chains were all obtained from the same sample, sequenced in a study of OX40 agonist ivuxolimab in advanced cancers. Assay used: immunoSEQ multiplex PCR; TCRdb lists only in-frame clones, some missing. The sample lists 7,900 or so clones, 74% occurring once. Specimen: CD4+ or CD8+ T cells sorted from blood, collected in a trial of the OX40 agonist ivuxolimab. The origin of the receptors is an adult with an advanced solid tumor such as melanoma, head and neck, liver or kidney cancer.

By sample share, this clone is medium-sized. V usage is TRBV14 and J usage is TRBJ2-4, with D maybe TRBD2 (5 bases). Germline V lookup: CDR1 SGHDN, CDR2 FVKESK. V was trimmed by 4 bases and J by 9 bases, leaving 13 bases between them. CDR3 length: 13 residues. The CDR3 DNA reads TGTGCCAGCAGCCTGGTACCTGGAGGCATTCAGTACTTC. Translating gives CASSLVPGGIQYF.

The gene calls are TRBV13 and TRBJ2-2, with TRBD2 matching 14 bases. The germline V gene has CDR1 PRHDT and CDR2 FYEKMQ (reference sequence). This CDR3 is 14 amino acids long. V dropped 6 bases and J dropped 7; count of bases not matched to a gene: 1. CDR3: CASRGTSGSGELFF. CDR3 DNA: TGTGCCAGCAGAGGGACTAGCGGGAGCGGGGAGCTGTTTTTT.

This chain joins TRBV6-5 and TRBJ1-2, with a tentative D call TRBD1 (5 bases). The V gene lost 1 base and the J gene lost 5 bases, with 14 bases spanning the gap. The CDR3 has 15 residues. From germline, CDR1 is MNHEY and CDR2 SVGAGI. The DNA of the CDR3 is TGTGCCAGCAGTTACTTAGGGGAGGCGGCATATGGCTACACCTTC. This gives the protein CASSYLGEAAYGYTF.

The CDR3 nucleotides are TGTGCCAGCAGTGCACTAGCGGGAACCTACGAGCAGTACTTC. Protein product: CASSALAGTYEQYF. This chain links TRBV6-5 with TRBJ2-7; 10 nucleotides match TRBD2. The ends lost 5 bases at V and 2 bases at J; junction bases unmatched: 3. The CDR3 covers 14 residues. CDR1 is MNHEY, CDR2 SVGAGI, per germline.

The chain is built from TRBV6-5 and TRBJ2-7; D gene uncertain. The V end was cut by 0 bases, the J end by 1 base, with 10 bases between. The CDR3 runs to 15 residues. Germline CDR1 is MNHEY and CDR2 is SVGAGI. The CDR3 nucleotides are TGTGCCAGCAGTTACTCGGCAGGTCGATCCTACGAGCAGTACTTC. Amino acid sequence: CASSYSAGRSYEQYF.

This rearrangement joins TRBV4-3 to TRBJ2-5; possibly TRBD1 or TRBD2 for D (5 bases each). Deletions cut 3 bases from V and 0 bases from J, with 14 bases between. Germline CDR1 LGHNA, CDR2 YSLEER. The CDR3 is 16 amino acids. The CDR3 DNA reads as TGCGCCAGCAGCCAGACGGGGCTAGCTTACCAAGAGACCCAGTACTTC. This codes for CASSQTGLAYQETQYF.

The chain employs TRBV4-1 and TRBJ2-3; D is ambiguous. Per the germline V gene, CDR1 is MGHRA and CDR2 is YSYEKL. The V end was cut by 6 bases, the J end by 2 bases, with 12 bases between. The CDR3 has 14 amino acids. CDR3: CASRVTPATDTQYF. The CDR3 DNA sequence: TGCGCCAGCAGAGTGACGCCGGCCACAGATACGCAGTATTTT.

The chain is built from TRBV7-2 and TRBJ1-6, with D perhaps TRBD1 (5 bases). CDR3 length: 15 residues. V was clipped by 3 bases and J by 8 bases, with 14 bases between them. CDR1 is SGHTA, CDR2 FQGNSA, per germline. Written as DNA, the CDR3 is TGTGCCAGCAGCTTCCTGGGGCAGGAGGATTCACCCCTCCACTTT. Amino acid sequence: CASSFLGQEDSPLHF.

The chain recombines TRBV4-1 with TRBJ2-7, with D uncertain. V was pared by 0 bases and J by 0 bases, with 6 bases between. The CDR3 sequence is 14 residues long. Germline CDR1 is MGHRA and CDR2 is YSYEKL. The CDR3 DNA is TGCGCCAGCAGCCAAGAATTGGTCTCCTACGAGCAGTACTTC. It codes for CASSQELVSYEQYF.